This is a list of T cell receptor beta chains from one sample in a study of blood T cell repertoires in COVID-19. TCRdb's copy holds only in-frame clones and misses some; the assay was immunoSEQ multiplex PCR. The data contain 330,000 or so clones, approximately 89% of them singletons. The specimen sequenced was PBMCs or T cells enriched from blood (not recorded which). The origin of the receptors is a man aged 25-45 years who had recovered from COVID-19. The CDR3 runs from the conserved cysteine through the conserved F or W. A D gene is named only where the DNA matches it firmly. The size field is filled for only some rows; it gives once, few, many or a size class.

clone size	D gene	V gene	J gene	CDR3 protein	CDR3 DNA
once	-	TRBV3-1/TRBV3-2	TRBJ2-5	CASSQGRGETQYF	TGTGCCAGCAGCCAGGGCAGGGGAGAGACCCAGTACTTC
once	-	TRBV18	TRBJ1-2	CASSPDRSIYGYTF	TGTGCCAGCTCACCAGACAGGTCGATCTATGGCTACACCTTC
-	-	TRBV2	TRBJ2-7	CASSEGPGATYEQYF	TGTGCCAGCAGTGAAGGCCCAGGGGCTACCTACGAGCAGTACTTC
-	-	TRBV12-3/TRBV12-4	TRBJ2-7	CASSLDSPYEQYF	TGTGCCAGCAGTCTAGACAGCCCTTACGAGCAGTACTTC
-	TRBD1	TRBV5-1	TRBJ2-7	CASSSDKGGQGSYEQYF	TGCGCCAGCAGCTCCGATAAGGGGGGACAGGGATCCTACGAGCAGTACTTC
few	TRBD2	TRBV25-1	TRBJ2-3	CASSEPAGGQDTQYF	TGTGCCAGCAGTGAACCAGCGGGGGGGCAGGATACGCAGTATTTT
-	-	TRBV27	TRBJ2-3	CASSTSPDTQYF	TGTGCCAGCAGTACTAGCCCAGATACGCAGTATTTT
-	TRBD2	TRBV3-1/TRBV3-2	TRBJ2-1	CASSQERLAGNNEQFF	TGTGCCAGCAGCCAAGAACGGTTAGCGGGAAACAATGAGCAGTTCTTC
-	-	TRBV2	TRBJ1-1	CASSQTLNTEAFF	TGTGCCAGCTCACAAACCCTGAACACTGAAGCTTTCTTT
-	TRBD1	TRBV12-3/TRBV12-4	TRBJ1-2	CASSPQGAHGYTF	TGTGCCAGCAGCCCACAGGGGGCGCATGGCTACACCTTC
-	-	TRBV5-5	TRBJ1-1	CASSARVDTEAFF	TGTGCCAGCAGCGCCAGGGTCGACACTGAAGCTTTCTTT